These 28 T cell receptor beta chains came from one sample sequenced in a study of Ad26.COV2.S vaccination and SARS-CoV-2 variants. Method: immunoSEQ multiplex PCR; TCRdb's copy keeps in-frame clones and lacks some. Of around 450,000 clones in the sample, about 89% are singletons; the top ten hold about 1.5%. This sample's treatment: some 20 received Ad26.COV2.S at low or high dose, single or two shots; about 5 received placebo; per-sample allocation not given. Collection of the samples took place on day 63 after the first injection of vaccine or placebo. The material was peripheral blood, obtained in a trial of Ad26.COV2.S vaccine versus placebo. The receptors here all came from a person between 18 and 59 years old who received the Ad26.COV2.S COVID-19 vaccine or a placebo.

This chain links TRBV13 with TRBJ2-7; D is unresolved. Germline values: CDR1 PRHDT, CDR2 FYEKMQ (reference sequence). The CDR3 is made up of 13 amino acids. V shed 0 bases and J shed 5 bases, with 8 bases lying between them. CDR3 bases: TGTGCCAGCAGCTTAGGGCAGGCCCACGAGCAGTACTTC. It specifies CASSLGQAHEQYF.

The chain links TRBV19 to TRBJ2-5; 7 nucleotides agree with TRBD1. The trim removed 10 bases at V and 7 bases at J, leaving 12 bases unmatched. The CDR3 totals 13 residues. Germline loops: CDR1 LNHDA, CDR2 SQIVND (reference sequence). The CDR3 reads CATSGTATGTQYF. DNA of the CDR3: TGTGCCACCTCTGGGACAGCCACTGGGACCCAGTACTTC.

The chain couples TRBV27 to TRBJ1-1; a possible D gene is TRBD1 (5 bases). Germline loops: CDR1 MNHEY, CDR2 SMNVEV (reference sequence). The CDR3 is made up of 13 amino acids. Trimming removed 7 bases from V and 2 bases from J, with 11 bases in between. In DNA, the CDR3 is TGTGCCAGCAAGGGGACGGCCAACACTGAAGCTTTCTTT. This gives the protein CASKGTANTEAFF.

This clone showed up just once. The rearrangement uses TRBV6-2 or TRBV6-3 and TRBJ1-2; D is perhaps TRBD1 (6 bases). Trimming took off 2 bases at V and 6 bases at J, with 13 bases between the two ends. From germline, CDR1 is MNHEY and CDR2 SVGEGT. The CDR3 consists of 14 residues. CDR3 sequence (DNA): TGTGCCAGCAGTTACGAAGGGCGACAGGATGGCTACACCTTC. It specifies CASSYEGRQDGYTF.

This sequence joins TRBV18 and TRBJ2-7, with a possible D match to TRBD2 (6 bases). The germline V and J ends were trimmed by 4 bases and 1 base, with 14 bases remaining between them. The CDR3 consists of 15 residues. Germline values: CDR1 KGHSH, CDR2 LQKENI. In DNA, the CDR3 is TGTGCCAGCTCACGCGGGGACTCCTTGTCCTACGAGCAGTACTTC. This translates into CASSRGDSLSYEQYF.

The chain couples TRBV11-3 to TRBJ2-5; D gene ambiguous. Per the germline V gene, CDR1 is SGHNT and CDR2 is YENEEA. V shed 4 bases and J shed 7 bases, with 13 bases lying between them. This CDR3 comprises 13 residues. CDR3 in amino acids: CASSSPPHMTQYF. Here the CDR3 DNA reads TGTGCCAGCAGCTCCCCCCCCCACATGACCCAGTACTTC.

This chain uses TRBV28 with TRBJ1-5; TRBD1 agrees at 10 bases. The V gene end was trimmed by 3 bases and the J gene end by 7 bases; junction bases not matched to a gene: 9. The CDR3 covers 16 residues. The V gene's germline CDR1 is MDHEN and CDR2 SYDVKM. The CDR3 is CASSFALDRGFQPQHF. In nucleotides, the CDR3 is TGTGCCAGCAGTTTTGCATTGGACAGGGGGTTCCAGCCCCAGCATTTT.

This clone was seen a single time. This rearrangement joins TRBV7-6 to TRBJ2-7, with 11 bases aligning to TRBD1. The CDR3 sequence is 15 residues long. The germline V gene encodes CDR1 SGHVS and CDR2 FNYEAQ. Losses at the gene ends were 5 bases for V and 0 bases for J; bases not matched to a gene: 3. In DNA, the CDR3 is TGTGCCAGCAGCCCTGGACAGGGGGCCTCCTACGAGCAGTACTTC. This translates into CASSPGQGASYEQYF.

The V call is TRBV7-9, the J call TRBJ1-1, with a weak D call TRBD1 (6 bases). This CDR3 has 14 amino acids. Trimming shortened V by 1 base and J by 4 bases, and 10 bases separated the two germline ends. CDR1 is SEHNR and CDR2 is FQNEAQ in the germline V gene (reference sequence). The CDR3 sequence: CASSLGGLGTEAFF. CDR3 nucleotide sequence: TGTGCCAGCAGCTTAGGGGGGCTTGGCACTGAAGCTTTCTTT.

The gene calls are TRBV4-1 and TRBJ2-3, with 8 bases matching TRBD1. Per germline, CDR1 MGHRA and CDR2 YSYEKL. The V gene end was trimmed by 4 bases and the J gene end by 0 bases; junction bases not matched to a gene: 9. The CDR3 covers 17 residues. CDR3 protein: CASSPRLTGASTDTQYF. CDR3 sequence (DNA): TGCGCCAGCAGCCCTCGATTGACAGGGGCTAGCACAGATACGCAGTATTTT.

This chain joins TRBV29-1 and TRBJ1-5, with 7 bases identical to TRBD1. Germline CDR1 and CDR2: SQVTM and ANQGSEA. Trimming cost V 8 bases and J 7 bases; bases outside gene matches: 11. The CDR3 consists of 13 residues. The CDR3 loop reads CSISQGEGQPQHF. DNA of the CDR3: TGCAGCATCTCTCAGGGGGAAGGCCAGCCCCAGCATTTT.

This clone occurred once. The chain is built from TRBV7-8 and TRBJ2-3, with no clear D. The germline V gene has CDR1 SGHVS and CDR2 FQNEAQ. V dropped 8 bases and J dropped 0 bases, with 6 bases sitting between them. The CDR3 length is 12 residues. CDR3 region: CASRGSTDTQYF. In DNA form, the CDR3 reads TGTGCCAGCCGTGGGAGCACAGATACGCAGTATTTT.

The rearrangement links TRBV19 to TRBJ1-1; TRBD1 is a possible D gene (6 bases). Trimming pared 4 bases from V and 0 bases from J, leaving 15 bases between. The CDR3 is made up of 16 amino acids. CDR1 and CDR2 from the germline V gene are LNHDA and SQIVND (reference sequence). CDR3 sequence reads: CASSTGYRVMNTEAFF. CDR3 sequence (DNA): TGTGCCAGTAGTACTGGGTACAGGGTAATGAACACTGAAGCTTTCTTT.

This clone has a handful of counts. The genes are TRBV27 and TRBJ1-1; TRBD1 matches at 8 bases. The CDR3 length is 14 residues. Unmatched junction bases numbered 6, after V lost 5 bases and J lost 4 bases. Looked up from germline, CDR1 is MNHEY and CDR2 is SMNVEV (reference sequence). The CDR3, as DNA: TGTGCCAGCAGTCCCTGGACAGGGTTCACTGAAGCTTTCTTT. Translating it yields CASSPWTGFTEAFF.

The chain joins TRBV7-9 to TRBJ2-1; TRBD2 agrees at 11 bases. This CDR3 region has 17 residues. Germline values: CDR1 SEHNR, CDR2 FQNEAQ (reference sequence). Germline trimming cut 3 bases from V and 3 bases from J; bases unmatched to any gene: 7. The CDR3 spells CASSLSGTSGNYNEQFF. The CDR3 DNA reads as TGTGCCAGCAGCTTGTCCGGGACTAGCGGAAACTACAATGAGCAGTTCTTC.

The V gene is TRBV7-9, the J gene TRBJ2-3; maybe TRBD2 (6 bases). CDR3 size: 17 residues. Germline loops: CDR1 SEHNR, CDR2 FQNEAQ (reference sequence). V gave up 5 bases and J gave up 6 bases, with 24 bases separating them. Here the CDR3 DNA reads TGTGCCAGCAGCGGAGTTCCGGACTTTAGCGGATGGGATACGCAGTATTTT. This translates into CASSGVPDFSGWDTQYF.

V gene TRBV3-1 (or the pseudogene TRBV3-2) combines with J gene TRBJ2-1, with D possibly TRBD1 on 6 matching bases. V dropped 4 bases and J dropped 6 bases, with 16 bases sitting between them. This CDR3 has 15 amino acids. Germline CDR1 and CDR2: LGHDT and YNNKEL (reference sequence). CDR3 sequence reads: CASSPQPGRGNEQFF. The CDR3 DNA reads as TGTGCCAGCAGCCCCCAGCCGGGCAGGGGCAATGAGCAGTTCTTC.

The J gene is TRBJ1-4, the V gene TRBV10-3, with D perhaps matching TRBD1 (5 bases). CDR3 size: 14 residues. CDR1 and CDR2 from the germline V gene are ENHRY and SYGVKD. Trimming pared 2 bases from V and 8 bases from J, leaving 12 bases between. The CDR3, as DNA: TGTGCCATCAGTGAGCCGACTTCAGGGGAAAAACTGTTTTTT. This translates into CAISEPTSGEKLFF.

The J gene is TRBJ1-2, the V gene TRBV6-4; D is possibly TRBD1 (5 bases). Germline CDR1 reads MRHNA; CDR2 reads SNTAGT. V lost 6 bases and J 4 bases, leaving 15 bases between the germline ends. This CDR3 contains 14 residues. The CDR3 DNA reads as TGTGCCAGCAGGGGGCCCCTAGAATGCTATGGCTACACCTTC. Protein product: CASRGPLECYGYTF.

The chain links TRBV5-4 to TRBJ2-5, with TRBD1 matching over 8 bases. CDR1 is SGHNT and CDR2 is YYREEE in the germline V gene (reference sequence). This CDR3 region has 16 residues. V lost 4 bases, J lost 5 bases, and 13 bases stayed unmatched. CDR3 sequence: CASSGRDRLATETQYF. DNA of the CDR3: TGTGCCAGCAGCGGCCGGGACAGGTTAGCCACCGAGACCCAGTACTTC. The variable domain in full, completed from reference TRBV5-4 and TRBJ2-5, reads ETGVTQSPTHLIKTRGQQVTLRCSSQSGHNTVSWYQQALGQGPQFIFQYYREEENGRGNFPPRFSGLQFPNYSSELNVNALELDDSALYLCASSGRDRLATETQYFGPGTRLLVL.

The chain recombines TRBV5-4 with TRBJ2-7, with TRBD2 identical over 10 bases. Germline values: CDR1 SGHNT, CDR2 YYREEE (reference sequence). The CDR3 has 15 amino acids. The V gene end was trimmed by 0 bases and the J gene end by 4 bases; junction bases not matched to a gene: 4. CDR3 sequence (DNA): TGTGCCAGCAGCTTGGCTAGCGGGAGTCTGTACGAGCAGTACTTC. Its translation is CASSLASGSLYEQYF. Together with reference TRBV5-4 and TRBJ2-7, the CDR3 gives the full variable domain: ETGVTQSPTHLIKTRGQQVTLRCSSQSGHNTVSWYQQALGQGPQFIFQYYREEENGRGNFPPRFSGLQFPNYSSELNVNALELDDSALYLCASSLASGSLYEQYFGPGTRLTVT.

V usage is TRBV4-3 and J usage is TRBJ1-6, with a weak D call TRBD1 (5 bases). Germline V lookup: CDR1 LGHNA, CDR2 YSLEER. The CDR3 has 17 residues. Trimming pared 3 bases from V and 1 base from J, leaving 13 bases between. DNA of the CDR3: TGCGCCAGCAGCCAGGACAAAAGTGGGTCCTATAATTCACCCCTCCACTTT. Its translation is CASSQDKSGSYNSPLHF.

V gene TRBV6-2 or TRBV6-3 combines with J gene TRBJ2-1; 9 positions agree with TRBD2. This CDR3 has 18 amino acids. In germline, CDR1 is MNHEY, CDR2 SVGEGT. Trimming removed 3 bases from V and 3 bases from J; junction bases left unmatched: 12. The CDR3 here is CASSYPIVRGGVYNEQFF. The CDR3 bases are TGTGCCAGCAGTTATCCGATAGTCCGCGGGGGGGTCTACAATGAGCAGTTCTTC.

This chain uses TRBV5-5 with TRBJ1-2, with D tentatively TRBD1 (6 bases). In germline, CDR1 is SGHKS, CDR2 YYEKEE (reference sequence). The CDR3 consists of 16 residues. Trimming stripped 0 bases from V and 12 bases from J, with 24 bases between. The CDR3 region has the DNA TGTGCCAGCAGCTTGGTTCCCGGGGGCGTCATCTTGGGCCACACCTTC. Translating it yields CASSLVPGGVILGHTF. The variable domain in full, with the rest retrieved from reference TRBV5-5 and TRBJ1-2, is DAGVTQSPTHLIKTRGQQVTLRCSPISGHKSVSWYQQVLGQGPQFIFQYYEKEERGRGNFPDRFSARQFPNYSSELNVNALLLGDSALYLCASSLVPGGVILGHTFGSGTRLTVV.

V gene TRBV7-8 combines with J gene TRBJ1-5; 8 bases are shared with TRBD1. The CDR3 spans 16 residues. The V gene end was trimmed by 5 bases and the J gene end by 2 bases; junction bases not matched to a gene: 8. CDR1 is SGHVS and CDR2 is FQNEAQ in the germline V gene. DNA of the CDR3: TGTGCCAGCAGCCGAGGGGCAGGGGGCGGCAATCAGCCCCAGCATTTT. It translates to CASSRGAGGGNQPQHF.

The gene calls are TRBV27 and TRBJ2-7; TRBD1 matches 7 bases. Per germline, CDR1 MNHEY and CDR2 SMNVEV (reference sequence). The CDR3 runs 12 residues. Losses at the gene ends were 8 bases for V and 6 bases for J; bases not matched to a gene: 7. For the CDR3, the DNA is TGTGCCAGCGGAAGGAACAGGGGCGAGCAGTACTTC. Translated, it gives CASGRNRGEQYF.

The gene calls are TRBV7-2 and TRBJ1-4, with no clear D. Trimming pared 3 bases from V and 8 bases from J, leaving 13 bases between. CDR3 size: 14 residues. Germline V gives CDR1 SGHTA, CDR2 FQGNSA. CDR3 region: CASSLDSVREKLFF. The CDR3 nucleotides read TGTGCCAGCAGCTTGGATTCCGTTAGGGAAAAACTGTTTTTT. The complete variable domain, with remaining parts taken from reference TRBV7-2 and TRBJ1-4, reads GAGVSQSPSNKVTEKGKDVELRCDPISGHTALYWYRQSLGQGLEFLIYFQGNSAPDKSGLPSDRFSAERTGGSVSTLTIQRTQQEDSAVYLCASSLDSVREKLFFGSGTQLSVL.

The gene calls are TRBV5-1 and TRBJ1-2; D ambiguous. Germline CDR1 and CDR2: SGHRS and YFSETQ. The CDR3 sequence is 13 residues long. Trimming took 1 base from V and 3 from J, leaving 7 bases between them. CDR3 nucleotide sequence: TGCGCCAGCAGCTTGTTCCGGGACTATGGCTACACCTTC. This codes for CASSLFRDYGYTF.